This TCR beta chain was sequenced for a study of pediatric ulcerative colitis. The germline CDR1 and CDR2 sequences are SQVTM and ANQGSEA. The CDR3 contains 11 residues. V lost 7 bases to trimming and J lost 7 bases; unmatched junction nucleotides: 7. Data came from immunoSEQ multiplex PCR; TCRdb stores just in-frame clones and leaves some out. The sample includes about 37,000 clones, about 81% of them seen just once. One to two pinch biopsies were taken from the rectum during colonoscopy. This clone has a single count. The V and J genes are TRBV29-1 and TRBJ2-7; 7 positions agree with TRBD1. The sequenced sample consisted of gut tissue. The TCR comes from a boy aged 10-17 years with severe ulcerative colitis. As DNA, the CDR3 is TGCAGCGGGTACAGGGGTCTGGAGCAGTACTTC. This translates into CSGYRGLEQYF.